The clone carrying this T cell receptor (beta chain) was detected only once. Here immunoSEQ multiplex PCR was the method, and the copy in TCRdb shows in-frame clones only, minus some. The sample records 70,000 to 100,000 clones, 94% being singletons. The V end was cut by 4 bases, the J end by 5 bases, with 11 bases between. The CDR3 extends over 13 amino acids. CDR1 MNHEY and CDR2 SMNVEV come from the germline V gene (reference sequence). This specimen comes from a study of T cell changes during pregnancy in multiple sclerosis. This receptor was taken from a female donor with multiple sclerosis, enrolled in a pregnancy study. This chain uses TRBV27 with TRBJ2-5; the D gene is possibly TRBD2 (6 bases). This specimen was peripheral blood, taken in the third trimester of pregnancy. CDR3 in amino acids: CASSSGLAETQYF. CDR3 nucleotide sequence: TGTGCCAGCAGTTCGGGACTGGCCGAGACCCAGTACTTC.